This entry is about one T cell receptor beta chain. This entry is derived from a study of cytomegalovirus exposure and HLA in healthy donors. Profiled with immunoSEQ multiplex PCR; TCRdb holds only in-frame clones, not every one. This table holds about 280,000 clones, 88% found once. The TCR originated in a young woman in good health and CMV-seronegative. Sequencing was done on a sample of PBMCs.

The CDR3 region is CASSRTGTSPGELFF. The CDR3 region has the DNA TGTGCCAGTAGCAGAACCGGGACTAGTCCCGGGGAGCTGTTTTTT. The genes are TRBV19 and TRBJ2-2; 8 nucleotides match TRBD2. The CDR3 consists of 15 residues. V dropped 6 bases and J dropped 6; count of bases not matched to a gene: 9. The germline V gene encodes CDR1 LNHDA and CDR2 SQIVND (reference sequence).